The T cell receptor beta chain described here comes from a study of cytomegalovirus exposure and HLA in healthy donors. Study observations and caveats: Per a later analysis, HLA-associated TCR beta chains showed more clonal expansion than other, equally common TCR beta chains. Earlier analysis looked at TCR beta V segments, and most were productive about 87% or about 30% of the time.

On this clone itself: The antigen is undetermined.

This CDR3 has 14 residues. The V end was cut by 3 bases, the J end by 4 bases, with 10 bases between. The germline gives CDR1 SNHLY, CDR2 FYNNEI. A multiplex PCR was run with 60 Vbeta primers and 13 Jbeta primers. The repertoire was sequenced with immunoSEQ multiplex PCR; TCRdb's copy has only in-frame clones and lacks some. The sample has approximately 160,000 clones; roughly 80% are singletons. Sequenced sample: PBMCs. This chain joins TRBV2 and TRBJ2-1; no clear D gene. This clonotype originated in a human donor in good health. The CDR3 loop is CASSDLAYYNEQFF. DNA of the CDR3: TGTGCCAGCAGTGATTTGGCTTATTACAATGAGCAGTTCTTC.